This T cell receptor beta chain was captured in a study of T-cell reconstitution after alpha-beta-depleted transplantation in children. This sample's TCRbeta library carried unique molecular identifier barcodes. TCRdb redid the calling of the PCR reads with MiXCR, one entry per CDR3 protein. The repertoire includes 100,000 to 120,000 distinct CDR3 sequences, under 13% of them detected once, and about 7.3% sits in the top ten. This clonotype was counted ten times or more. The TCR comes from a human donor who donated a stem cell graft to a child with acute lymphoblastic leukemia. The starting material was PBMCs from the stem cell graft donor, obtained from the stem cell graft.

CDR3 amino acids: CASSDVGGVPNEQFF. In DNA form, the CDR3 reads TGTGCCAGCAGTGACGTGGGGGGGGTCCCCAATGAGCAGTTCTTC. This rearrangement joins TRBV6-4 to TRBJ2-1; TRBD2 matches at 7 bases. The CDR3 sequence is 15 residues long. From germline, CDR1 is MRHNA and CDR2 SNTAGT. The junction had 7 bases not matched to a gene; V was cut back by 2 bases and J by 6 bases.